This section outlines one T cell receptor beta chain sequence together with its context. These data belong to a study of blood T cell repertoires in COVID-19. Study background: From the United States, Italy and Spain came samples of acute and convalescent COVID-19. Nucleic acid was either cDNA or gDNA, and it came from T cells, B-cell-depleted T cells, or PBMCs.

Per germline, CDR1 SGDLS and CDR2 YYNGEE. The CDR3 is 14 residues long. Between the trimmed V and J ends, which lost 3 bases and 5 bases, there was a span of 11 bases. In the original processing: Estimated nucleated cell counts came from reference gene primer amplification. Sequencing used immunoSEQ multiplex PCR; TCRdb keeps in-frame clones, though not all of them. Clone size and the V and J calls come from that table; the DNA yielded D and trimming. The table includes hundreds of thousands of clones, around four fifths detected once. Specimen: peripheral blood. V gene TRBV9 combines with J gene TRBJ1-4; a weak D match, TRBD1 (6 bases). The clonotype originates from a man older than 75 with acute or convalescent COVID-19. The chain's CDR3 is CASSGGGLNEKLFF. The CDR3 coding sequence is TGTGCCAGCAGCGGCGGGGGGCTAAATGAAAAACTGTTTTTT. The variable domain in full, with the rest retrieved from reference TRBV9 and TRBJ1-4, is DSGVTQTPKHLITATGQRVTLRCSPRSGDLSVYWYQQSLDQGLQFLIQYYNGEERAKGNILERFSAQQFPDLHSELNLSSLELGDSALYFCASSGGGLNEKLFFGSGTQLSVL.